This T cell receptor (beta chain) was obtained from a study of blood T cell repertoires in COVID-19 (dated by TCRdb to the early 2020s). Looking at the study overall: Collaborator samples came from the United States, Italy and Spain and covered acute and convalescent phases of COVID-19. The material from the prospective study consisted of cDNA or gDNA derived from T cells, B-cell-depleted T cells, or PBMCs. Subjects who had been exposed to COVID-19, were actively infected with it, or had recovered from it provided the deeply sampled blood TCRbeta repertoires that made up the dataset. The repertoires were made available in a free public database intended to serve as a resource for research on the immune response to SARS-CoV-2. Samples came from the ongoing ImmuneRACE study (first 160 participants) plus 1,254 subjects from 6 global collaborators. A de-identified subject ID, COVID-19 status, age in years and sex were almost always included in the sample metadata. Where available, HLA class I and class II types were obtained from metadata supplied by the sample provider rather than from assay-based typing. The research as a whole found: The amount of clinical and demographic metadata varied by source and participant and was provided uncurated.

TCRbeta CDR3 regions were amplified from genomic DNA by means of the immunoSEQ Assay, a bias-controlled multiplex PCR. The authors processed their data as follows. The number of nucleated cells in each sample was estimated from the amplification of reference gene primers within the assay. To quantify the absolute abundance of each unique TCRbeta CDR3 rearrangement, sequence reads were collapsed and filtered. Productive Simpson clonality was computed per sample as the square root of Simpson's diversity index over productive rearrangements. TCRdb provides this immuneACCESS table in a form limited to in-frame rearrangements. Some clones are lacking; in checked studies, under half of them reflect an unresolved V gene, and why the rest are absent is not known. The DNA was the basis for D and trimming; V, J and clone size are from that table. The sample table lists about 52,000 clones, about nine tenths of them with a count of one. The top ten clonotypes cover 5.5% to 6.5% of the sample.

Each collaborating institution followed its own protocols to collect whole blood in K2EDTA tubes. For TCRbeta analysis, collaborator samples were shipped as frozen whole blood, as isolated PBMCs, or as DNA extracted from either sample type. As concerns this clone: Which antigen it targets is not known. Base qualities are not recorded, but no much larger clone differs from it by a single base.

Taken from the germline V gene (reference sequence), the CDR1 and CDR2 loops are LNHDA and SQIVND. The V and J ends are trimmed by 8 bases and 14 bases, leaving 19 bases between them. There are 13 amino acids in the CDR3, from cysteine to phenylalanine inclusive. Only the CDR3 DNA is retained, 39 bases long and in frame from the first base. The receptor comes from a man aged 45 to 65 with active COVID-19. The sequencing sample was made of peripheral blood. Recombination linked TRBV19 to TRBJ1-6; TRBD1 might be the D gene, on 5 matching bases. The nucleotide sequence reads as follows: TGTGCCAGTGCGGGGCCCGGGAATTGGGCCCTCCACTTT. Its coded protein is CASAGPGNWALHF.